This T cell receptor beta chain appears in the sequencing data of a study of neurological immune-mediated disorders. The CDR3 consists of 12 residues. The V end lost 6 bases, the J end lost 12 bases, and 17 bases lay between the germline ends. Per germline, CDR1 SGHAT and CDR2 FQNNGV. This clonotype has ten or more counts. Using its own MiXCR run on the 5' RACE reads, TCRdb lists one record per CDR3 protein. The sample gives tens of thousands of distinct CDR3 sequences, roughly 4.8% of which show up once; around 3.3% is in the top ten. This clonotype was sampled from a woman in her fifties or sixties with multiple sclerosis. The chain uses TRBV11-2 and TRBJ1-1; perhaps TRBD1 as D (6 bases). Material: PBMCs. CDR3 amino acids: CASSLNRDATFF. In DNA form, the CDR3 reads TGTGCCAGCAGTTTAAACAGGGACGCAACTTTCTTT.